The entry that follows covers one T cell receptor beta chain sequence. The data were taken from a study of blood T cell repertoires in COVID-19. Study-level information: Some COVID-19 samples were acute and others convalescent; all came from the United States, Italy and Spain. Sources were T cells, B-cell-depleted T cells, or PBMCs; the material itself was cDNA or gDNA.

With 6 bases clipped from V and 9 bases from J, the junction kept 6 bases outside the gene matches. The CDR3 spans 14 residues. CDR1 MNHEY and CDR2 SVGEGT come from the germline V gene. Source study methods: From reference gene primer amplification, estimates of nucleated cell counts were derived. Assay used: immunoSEQ multiplex PCR; TCRdb lists only in-frame clones, some missing. The DNA gave D and trimming, while V, J and clone size come from that table. The sample has about 75,000 clones, 87% seen once. Sequenced: peripheral blood. This receptor was taken from a woman between 45 and 65 years old with acute or convalescent COVID-19. V and J are TRBV6-2 or TRBV6-3 and TRBJ2-4; 12 nucleotides agree with TRBD1. CDR3 sequence reads: CASSRGQGAGIQYF. Here the CDR3 DNA reads TGTGCCAGCAGCAGGGGACAGGGGGCTGGCATTCAGTACTTC.